This is a list of T cell receptor beta chains from one sample in a study of identical twins. Via MiXCR, TCRdb re-called the 5' RACE reads, giving one row per CDR3 protein. The sample has about 790,000 distinct CDR3 sequences, over 15% seen once. This sample also appeared in a second study, on T cells expressing NK-cell markers.

Sequencing was performed on PBMCs. These receptors came from a woman aged 18-35 years in good health. CDR3s include the opening cysteine and the closing phenylalanine or tryptophan. A D gene is named only where the DNA matches it firmly. Clone size is stated in some rows and not others, as once, few, many or a class when expanded.

abundance: few
d_gene: NA
j_gene: TRBJ2-3
v_gene: TRBV10-3
CDR3aa: CAVGGRSHTDTQYF
CDR3nt: TGTGCCGTCGGAGGCCGTTCTCACACAGATACGCAGTATTTT

abundance: NA
d_gene: TRBD2
j_gene: TRBJ2-5
v_gene: TRBV2
CDR3aa: CASSGTSGPQETQYF
CDR3nt: TGTGCCAGCAGTGGTACTAGCGGACCTCAAGAGACCCAGTACTTC

abundance: NA
d_gene: NA
j_gene: TRBJ1-1
v_gene: TRBV12-3/TRBV12-4
CDR3aa: CASSLSGEAFF
CDR3nt: TGTGCCAGCAGTTTATCCGGAGAAGCTTTCTTT

abundance: once
d_gene: TRBD2
j_gene: TRBJ2-3
v_gene: TRBV11-2
CDR3aa: CASSRTSGRTVDTQYF
CDR3nt: TGTGCCAGCAGCCGTACTAGCGGGAGGACCGTAGATACGCAGTATTTT

abundance: few
d_gene: NA
j_gene: TRBJ2-7
v_gene: TRBV3-1
CDR3aa: CASTNPEEVYYEQYF
CDR3nt: TGTGCCAGCACCAACCCAGAGGAAGTCTATTACGAGCAGTACTTC

abundance: NA
d_gene: NA
j_gene: TRBJ2-3
v_gene: TRBV7-2
CDR3aa: CASSFQSGRRADTQYF
CDR3nt: TGTGCCAGCAGCTTTCAGTCGGGGCGACGGGCAGATACGCAGTATTTT

abundance: NA
d_gene: NA
j_gene: TRBJ1-4
v_gene: TRBV5-1
CDR3aa: CASSLTKGGEKLFF
CDR3nt: TGCGCCAGCAGCTTGACCAAGGGTGGCGAAAAACTGTTTTTT

abundance: NA
d_gene: TRBD1
j_gene: TRBJ2-5
v_gene: TRBV25-1
CDR3aa: CASSDPGTGVTQYF
CDR3nt: TGTGCCAGCAGTGACCCCGGGACAGGGGTGACCCAGTACTTC

abundance: NA
d_gene: NA
j_gene: TRBJ2-5
v_gene: TRBV7-7
CDR3aa: CASSEDRQETQYF
CDR3nt: TGTGCTAGCAGCGAGGACAGACAAGAGACCCAGTACTTC

abundance: NA
d_gene: TRBD2
j_gene: TRBJ2-1
v_gene: TRBV27
CDR3aa: CASSLGVLAGVGNNEQFF
CDR3nt: TGTGCCAGCAGTTTAGGGGTGCTAGCGGGAGTGGGGAACAATGAGCAGTTCTTC